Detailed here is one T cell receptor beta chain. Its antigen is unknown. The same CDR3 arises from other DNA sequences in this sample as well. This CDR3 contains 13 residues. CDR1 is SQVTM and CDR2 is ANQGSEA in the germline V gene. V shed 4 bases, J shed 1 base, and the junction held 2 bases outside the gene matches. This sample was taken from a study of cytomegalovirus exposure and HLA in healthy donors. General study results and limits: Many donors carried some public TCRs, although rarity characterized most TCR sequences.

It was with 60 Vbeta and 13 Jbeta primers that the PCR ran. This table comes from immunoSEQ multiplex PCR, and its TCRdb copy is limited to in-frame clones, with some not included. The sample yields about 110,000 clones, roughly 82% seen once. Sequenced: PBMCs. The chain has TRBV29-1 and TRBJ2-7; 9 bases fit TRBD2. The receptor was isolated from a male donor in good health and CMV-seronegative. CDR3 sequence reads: CSVVSGSSYEQYF. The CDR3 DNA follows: TGCAGCGTTGTTAGCGGGAGTTCCTACGAGCAGTACTTC.